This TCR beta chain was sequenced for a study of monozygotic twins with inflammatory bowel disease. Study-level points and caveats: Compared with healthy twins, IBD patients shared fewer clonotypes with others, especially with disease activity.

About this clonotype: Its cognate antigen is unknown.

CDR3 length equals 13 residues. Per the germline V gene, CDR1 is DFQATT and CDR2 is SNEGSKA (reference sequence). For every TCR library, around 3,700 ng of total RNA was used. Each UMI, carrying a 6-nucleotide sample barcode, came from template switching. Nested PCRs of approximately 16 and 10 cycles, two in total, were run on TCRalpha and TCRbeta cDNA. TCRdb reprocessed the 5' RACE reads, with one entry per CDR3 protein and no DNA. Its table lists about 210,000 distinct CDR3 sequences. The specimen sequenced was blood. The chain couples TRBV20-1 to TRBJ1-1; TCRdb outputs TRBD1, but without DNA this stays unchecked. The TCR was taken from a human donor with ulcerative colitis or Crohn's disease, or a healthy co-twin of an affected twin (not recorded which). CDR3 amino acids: CSARDLQGSEAFF.